The source of this T cell receptor beta chain is a study of response to subunit inactivated influenza vaccine. CDR3 size: 18 residues. V gave up 6 bases and J gave up 2 bases; unmatched junction bases: 9. CDR1 is SNHLY and CDR2 is FYNNEI in the germline V gene. A single record per CDR3 protein comes from TCRdb applying MiXCR to the RT-PCR reads. The sample gives about 540,000 distinct CDR3 sequences, approximately 20% of which show up once; 2.5% to 3.5% is in the top ten. This sample was also put to use in a study of T cells expressing NK-cell markers. That paper notes: Libraries used 5'RACE template switching adding universal primer site and UMIs. From sorted CD3+CD56+NKG2C+, CD3+CD56+NKG2C- and CD3+CD56-NKG2C+ T cells came the TCR beta repertoires. Among the eight sequenced donors, seven tested HCMV-seropositive and one tested seronegative. Dominant NKG2C+ clonotypes were found to form roughly 1.0-7.0% of CD8+ T cells in 5 or 6 donors.

The chain employs TRBV2 and TRBJ2-1; 14 nucleotides line up with TRBD2. Sequenced here: CD4+ T cells sorted from PBMCs, sampled 12 days after vaccination. The receptor was isolated from a man aged 45-65 years who received an inactivated influenza vaccine. DNA of the CDR3: TGTGCCAGCAGCGCGGGACTAGCGGGAGTTGTAACCTACAATGAGCAGTTCTTC. This codes for CASSAGLAGVVTYNEQFF.